The TCR beta chain under discussion was sequenced for a study of T cell repertoires in cytomegalovirus infection. Study as a whole: Evidence of both CMV infection and a matching HLA type came from public TCR beta signatures. Study-level results: Ex vivo responses were dominated by HLA-C-restricted CMV-specific TCR beta clonotypes.

One entry per CDR3 protein results from TCRdb running MiXCR on the reads. The sample lists 360,000 or so distinct CDR3 sequences, roughly 36% occurring once. Concerning this clonotype itself: Its matching antigen is unknown.

The CDR3 is made up of 13 amino acids. Germline V gene lookup returns CDR1 MNHNS and CDR2 SASEGT. Deletions cut 6 bases from V and 0 bases from J, with 6 bases between. The specimen was cultured PBMCs, collected from culture after CMV antigen stimulation. This sequence joins TRBV6-1 and TRBJ1-3; no firm D call. This receptor was identified in a human donor in good health (CMV status not recorded). Some clones in this sample may be carry-over from other donors' samples. The CDR3 here is CASRTYSGNTIYF. DNA of the CDR3: TGTGCCAGCAGGACATACTCTGGAAACACCATATATTTT.